This TCR beta chain was found in a study of blood T cell repertoires in COVID-19. This CDR3 spans 16 amino acids. Looked up from germline, CDR1 is MNHEY and CDR2 is SMNVEV (reference sequence). J was trimmed by 10 bases and V by 4 bases; bases with no gene match: 10. Method: immunoSEQ multiplex PCR; TCRdb's copy keeps in-frame clones and lacks some. In the table there are 210,000 or so clones, about 90% of which are singletons. This TCR was sampled from a woman in her forties or fifties in a cohort exposed to, infected with or recovered from COVID-19 (not recorded which). Sequencing was performed on PBMCs or T cells enriched from blood (not recorded which). The chain uses TRBV27 and TRBJ1-6; 10 bases are shared with TRBD1. In nucleotides, the CDR3 is TGTGCCAGCAGTTCCCGACCGACAGGGGGCTGGTCACCCCTCCACTTT. Translated: CASSSRPTGGWSPLHF.